Here is one TCR beta chain with its context. Germline V CDR1 and CDR2: SGHVS, FQNEAQ. V was pared by 5 bases and J by 1 base, with 4 bases of the junction left unmatched. The CDR3 loop spans 14 amino acids. This entry belongs to a study of T cell changes during pregnancy in multiple sclerosis. Some clones are missing from TCRdb's copy, which holds only in-frame ones; the method was immunoSEQ multiplex PCR. The sample has approximately 88,000 clones, around 94% seen once. The clonotype comes from a female donor with multiple sclerosis, enrolled in a pregnancy study. Here the sequenced sample was peripheral blood, taken in the first trimester of pregnancy. The rearrangement uses TRBV7-8 and TRBJ2-7; 8 nucleotides align to TRBD1. DNA for the CDR3: TGTGCCAGCAGCCCGGACAGGGTTTCCTACGAGCAGTACTTC. Encoded protein: CASSPDRVSYEQYF.